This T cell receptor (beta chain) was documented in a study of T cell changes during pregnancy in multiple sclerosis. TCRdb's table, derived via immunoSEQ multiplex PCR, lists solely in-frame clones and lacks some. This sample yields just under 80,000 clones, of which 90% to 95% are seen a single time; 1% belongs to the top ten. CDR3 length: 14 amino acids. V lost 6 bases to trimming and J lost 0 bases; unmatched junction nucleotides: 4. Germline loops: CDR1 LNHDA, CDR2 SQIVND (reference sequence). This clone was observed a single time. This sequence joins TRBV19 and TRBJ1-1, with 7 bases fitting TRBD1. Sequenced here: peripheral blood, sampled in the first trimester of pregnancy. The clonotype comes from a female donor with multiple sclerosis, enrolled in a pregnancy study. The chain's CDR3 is CASRGQLMNTEAFF. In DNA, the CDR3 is TGTGCCAGTAGGGGACAGCTTATGAACACTGAAGCTTTCTTT.